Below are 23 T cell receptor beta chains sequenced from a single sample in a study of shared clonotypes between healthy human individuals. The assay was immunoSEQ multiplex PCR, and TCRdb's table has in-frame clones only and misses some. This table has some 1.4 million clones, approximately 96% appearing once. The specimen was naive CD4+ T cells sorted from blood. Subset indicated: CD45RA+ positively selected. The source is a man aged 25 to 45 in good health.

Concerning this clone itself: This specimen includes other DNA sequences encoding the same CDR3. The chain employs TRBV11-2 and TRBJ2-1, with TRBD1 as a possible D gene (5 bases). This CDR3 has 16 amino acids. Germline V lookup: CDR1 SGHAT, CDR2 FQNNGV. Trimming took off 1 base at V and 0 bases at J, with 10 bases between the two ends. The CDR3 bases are TGTGCCAGCAGCTTAGGTGGGGCTAGCTCCTACAATGAGCAGTTCTTC. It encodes CASSLGGASSYNEQFF.

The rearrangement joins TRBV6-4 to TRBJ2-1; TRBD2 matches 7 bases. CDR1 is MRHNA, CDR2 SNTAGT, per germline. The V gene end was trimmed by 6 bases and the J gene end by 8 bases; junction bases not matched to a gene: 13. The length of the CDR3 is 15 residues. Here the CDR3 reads CASSQRGGSLDEQFF. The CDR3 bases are TGTGCCAGCAGCCAAAGGGGCGGGAGTCTGGATGAGCAGTTCTTC.

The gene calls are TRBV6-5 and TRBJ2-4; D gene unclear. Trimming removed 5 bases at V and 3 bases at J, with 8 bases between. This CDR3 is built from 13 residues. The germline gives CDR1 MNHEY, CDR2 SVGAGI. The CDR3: CASSQDYKNIQYF. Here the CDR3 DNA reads TGTGCCAGCAGTCAGGATTACAAAAACATTCAGTACTTC.

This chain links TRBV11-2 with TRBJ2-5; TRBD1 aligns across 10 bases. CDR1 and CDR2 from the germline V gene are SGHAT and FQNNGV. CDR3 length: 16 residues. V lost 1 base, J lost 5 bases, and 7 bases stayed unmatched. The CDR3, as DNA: TGTGCCAGCAGCTTAGGGACAGGGGGTTTTAGTGAGACCCAGTACTTC. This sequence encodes CASSLGTGGFSETQYF.

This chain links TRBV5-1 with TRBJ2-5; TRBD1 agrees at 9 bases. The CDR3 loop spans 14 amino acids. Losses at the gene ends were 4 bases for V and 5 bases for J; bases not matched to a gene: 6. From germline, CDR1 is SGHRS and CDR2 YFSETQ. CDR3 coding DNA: TGCGCCAGCAGCCGACAGGGGGATCAGGAGACCCAGTACTTC. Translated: CASSRQGDQETQYF.

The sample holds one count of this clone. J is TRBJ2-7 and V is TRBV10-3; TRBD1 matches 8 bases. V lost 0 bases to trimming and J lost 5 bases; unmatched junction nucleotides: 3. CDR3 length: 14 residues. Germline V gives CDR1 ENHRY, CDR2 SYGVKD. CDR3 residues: CAISESPRGHEQYF. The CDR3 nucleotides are TGTGCCATCAGTGAGTCGCCCAGGGGGCACGAGCAGTACTTC.

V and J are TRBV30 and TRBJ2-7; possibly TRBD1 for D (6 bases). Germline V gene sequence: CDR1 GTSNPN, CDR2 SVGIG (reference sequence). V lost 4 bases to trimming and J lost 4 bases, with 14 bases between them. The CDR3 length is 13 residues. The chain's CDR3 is CAWKQGYSYEQYF. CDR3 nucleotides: TGTGCCTGGAAGCAGGGGTATTCTTACGAGCAGTACTTC.

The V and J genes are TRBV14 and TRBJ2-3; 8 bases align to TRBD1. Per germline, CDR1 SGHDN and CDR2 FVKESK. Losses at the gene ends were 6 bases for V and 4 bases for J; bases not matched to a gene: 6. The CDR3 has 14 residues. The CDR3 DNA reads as TGTGCCAGCAGAAACGCAGGGGGCCCAGATACGCAGTATTTT. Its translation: CASRNAGGPDTQYF.

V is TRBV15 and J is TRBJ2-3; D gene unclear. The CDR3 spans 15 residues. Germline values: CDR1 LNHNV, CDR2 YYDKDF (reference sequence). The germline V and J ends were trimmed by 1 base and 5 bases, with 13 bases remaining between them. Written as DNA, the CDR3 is TGTGCCACCAGCAGAGCCTCGTCCTTCGAAGATACGCAGTATTTT. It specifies CATSRASSFEDTQYF.

The CDR3 is CASSYRPGQGAYEQYF. For the CDR3, the DNA is TGTGCCAGCAGTTACAGACCGGGACAGGGGGCCTACGAGCAGTACTTC. The V gene is TRBV6-5, the J gene TRBJ2-7; 11 nucleotides line up with TRBD1. J gave up 2 bases and V 2 bases, and 5 bases lay outside the gene matches. The CDR3 contains 16 residues. Germline values: CDR1 MNHEY, CDR2 SVGAGI.

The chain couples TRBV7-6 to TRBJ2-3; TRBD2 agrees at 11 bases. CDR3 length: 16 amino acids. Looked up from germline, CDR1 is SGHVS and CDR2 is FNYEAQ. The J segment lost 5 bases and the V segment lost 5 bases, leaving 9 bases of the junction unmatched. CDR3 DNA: TGTGCCAGCAGCATGGCACTAGCGGGAGTGCGAGATACGCAGTATTTT. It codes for CASSMALAGVRDTQYF.

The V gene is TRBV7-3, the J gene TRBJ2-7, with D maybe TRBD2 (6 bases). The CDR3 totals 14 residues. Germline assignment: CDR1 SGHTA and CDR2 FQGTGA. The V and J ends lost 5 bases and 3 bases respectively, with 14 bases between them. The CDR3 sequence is CASSHGGFIYEQYF. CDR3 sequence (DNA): TGTGCCAGCAGCCATGGGGGGTTTATCTACGAGCAGTACTTC.

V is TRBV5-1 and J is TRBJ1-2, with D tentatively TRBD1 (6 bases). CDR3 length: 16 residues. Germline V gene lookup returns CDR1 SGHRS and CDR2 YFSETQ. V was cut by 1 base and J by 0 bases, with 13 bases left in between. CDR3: CASSLFPGDTNYGYTF. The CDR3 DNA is TGCGCCAGCAGCTTGTTCCCAGGGGATACTAACTATGGCTACACCTTC.

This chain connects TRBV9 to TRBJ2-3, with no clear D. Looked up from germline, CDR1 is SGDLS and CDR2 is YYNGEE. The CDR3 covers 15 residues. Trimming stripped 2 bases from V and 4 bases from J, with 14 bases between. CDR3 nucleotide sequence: TGTGCCAGCAGCGTTGGGCTAGAGGAAGCAGATACGCAGTATTTT. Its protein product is CASSVGLEEADTQYF.

The CDR3 loop is CASSRELERTDTQYF. The DNA for the CDR3 is TGTGCCAGCAGCCGTGAGTTGGAGAGGACAGATACGCAGTATTTT. The chain recombines TRBV5-4 with TRBJ2-3; D unresolved. This CDR3 spans 15 amino acids. Germline CDR1 SGHNT, CDR2 YYREEE (reference sequence). V was clipped by 4 bases and J by 3 bases, with 15 bases between them.

The CDR3 loop reads CASSVTGVSYEQYF. CDR3 in DNA: TGTGCCAGTAGTGTGACTGGAGTCTCCTACGAGCAGTACTTC. V and J are TRBV19 and TRBJ2-7; D remains unclear. This CDR3 has 14 amino acids. From germline, CDR1 is LNHDA and CDR2 SQIVND (reference sequence). Trimming took 5 bases from V and 0 from J, leaving 11 bases between them.

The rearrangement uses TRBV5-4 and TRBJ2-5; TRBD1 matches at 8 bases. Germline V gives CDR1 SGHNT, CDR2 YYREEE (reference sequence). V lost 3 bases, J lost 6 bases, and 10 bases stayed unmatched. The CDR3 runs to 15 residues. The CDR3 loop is CASSSQKDRDKTQYF. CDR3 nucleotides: TGTGCCAGCAGCTCACAGAAGGACAGGGATAAGACCCAGTACTTC. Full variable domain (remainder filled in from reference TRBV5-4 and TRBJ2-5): ETGVTQSPTHLIKTRGQQVTLRCSSQSGHNTVSWYQQALGQGPQFIFQYYREEENGRGNFPPRFSGLQFPNYSSELNVNALELDDSALYLCASSSQKDRDKTQYFGPGTRLLVL.

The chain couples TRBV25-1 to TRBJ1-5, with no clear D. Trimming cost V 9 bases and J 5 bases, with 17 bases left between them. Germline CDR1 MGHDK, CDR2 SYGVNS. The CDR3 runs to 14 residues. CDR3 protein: CASLVDGRDQPQHF. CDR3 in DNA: TGTGCCAGTCTAGTGGACGGTCGGGATCAGCCCCAGCATTTT.

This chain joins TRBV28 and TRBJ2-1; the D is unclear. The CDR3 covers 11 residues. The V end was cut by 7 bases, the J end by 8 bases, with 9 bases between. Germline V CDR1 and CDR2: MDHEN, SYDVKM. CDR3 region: CASMSVYEQFF. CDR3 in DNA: TGTGCCAGCATGTCGGTCTATGAGCAGTTCTTC.

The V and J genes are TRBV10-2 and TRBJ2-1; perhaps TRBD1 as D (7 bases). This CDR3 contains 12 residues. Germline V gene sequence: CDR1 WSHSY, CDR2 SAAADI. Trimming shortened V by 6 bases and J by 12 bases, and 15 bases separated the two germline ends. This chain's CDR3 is CASRGGQYVQFF. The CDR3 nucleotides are TGCGCCAGCAGGGGGGGACAGTATGTGCAGTTCTTC.

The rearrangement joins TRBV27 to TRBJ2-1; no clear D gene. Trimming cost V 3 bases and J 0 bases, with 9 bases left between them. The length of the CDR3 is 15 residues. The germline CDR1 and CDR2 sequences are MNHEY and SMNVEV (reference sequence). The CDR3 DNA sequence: TGTGCCAGCAGTTTTGGGGTCGCCTCCTACAATGAGCAGTTCTTC. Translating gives CASSFGVASYNEQFF.

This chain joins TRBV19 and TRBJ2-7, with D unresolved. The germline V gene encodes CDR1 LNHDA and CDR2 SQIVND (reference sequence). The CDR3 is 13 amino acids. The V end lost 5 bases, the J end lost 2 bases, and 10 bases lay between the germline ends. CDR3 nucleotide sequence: TGTGCCAGTAGTCTGTCGAAGGCCTACGAGCAGTACTTC. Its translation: CASSLSKAYEQYF.

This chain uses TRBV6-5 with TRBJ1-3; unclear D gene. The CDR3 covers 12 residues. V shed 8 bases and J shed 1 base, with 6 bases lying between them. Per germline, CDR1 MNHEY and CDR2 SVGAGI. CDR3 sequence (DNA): TGTGCCAGCGGGAAGTCTGGAAACACCATATATTTT. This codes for CASGKSGNTIYF.